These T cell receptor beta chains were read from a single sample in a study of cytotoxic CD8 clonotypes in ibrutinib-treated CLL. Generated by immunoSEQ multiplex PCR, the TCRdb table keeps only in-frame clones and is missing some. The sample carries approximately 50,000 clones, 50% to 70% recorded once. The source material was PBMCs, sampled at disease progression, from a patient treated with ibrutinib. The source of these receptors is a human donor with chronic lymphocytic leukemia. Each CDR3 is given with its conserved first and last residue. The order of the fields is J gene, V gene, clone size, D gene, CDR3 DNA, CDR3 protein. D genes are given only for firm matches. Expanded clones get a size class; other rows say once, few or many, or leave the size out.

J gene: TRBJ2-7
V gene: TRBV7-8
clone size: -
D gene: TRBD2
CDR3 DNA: TGTGCCAGCAGCTTAGAAGGTTTCGCGGGGGGGCCCTACGAGCAGTACTTC
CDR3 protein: CASSLEGFAGGPYEQYF

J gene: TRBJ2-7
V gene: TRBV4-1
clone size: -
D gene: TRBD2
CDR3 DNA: TGCGCCAGGACTAGCGGGTCCTACGAGCAGTACTTC
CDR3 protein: CARTSGSYEQYF

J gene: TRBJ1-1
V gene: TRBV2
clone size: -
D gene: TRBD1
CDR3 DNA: TGTGCCAGCAGTGGACAGGGCGTCTCTGAAGCTTTCTTT
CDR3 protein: CASSGQGVSEAFF

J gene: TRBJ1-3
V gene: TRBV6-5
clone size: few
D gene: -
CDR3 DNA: TGTGCCAGCAGTTACTCGTCCGGCTCTGGAAACACCATATATTTT
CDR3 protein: CASSYSSGSGNTIYF

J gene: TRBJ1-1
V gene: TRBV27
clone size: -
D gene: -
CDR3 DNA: TGTGCCAGCACCACCACAGGGTTGGCTGAAGCTTTCTTT
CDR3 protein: CASTTTGLAEAFF

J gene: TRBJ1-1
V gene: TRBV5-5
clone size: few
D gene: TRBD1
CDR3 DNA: TGTGCCAGCAGGGGACAGGGGAACACTGAAGCTTTCTTT
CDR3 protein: CASRGQGNTEAFF

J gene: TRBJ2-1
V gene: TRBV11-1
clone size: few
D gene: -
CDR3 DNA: TGTGCCAGCAGCTCTCTGTCGGGGACCAGTCTGTATGAGCAGTTCTTC
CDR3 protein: CASSSLSGTSLYEQFF

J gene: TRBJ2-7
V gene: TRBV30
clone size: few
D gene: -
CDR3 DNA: TGTGCCTGGAGCTCACGACTAGTATCTTTCTACGAGCAGTACTTC
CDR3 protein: CAWSSRLVSFYEQYF

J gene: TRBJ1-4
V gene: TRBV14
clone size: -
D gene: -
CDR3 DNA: TGTGCCAGCAGCCAAGACAGTCCAAGGGGTGAAAAACTGTTTTTT
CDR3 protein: CASSQDSPRGEKLFF

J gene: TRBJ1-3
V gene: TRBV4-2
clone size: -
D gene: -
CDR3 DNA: TGTGCCAGCAGCCAAGACAGGGGCTCTGGAAACACCATATATTTT
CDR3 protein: CASSQDRGSGNTIYF

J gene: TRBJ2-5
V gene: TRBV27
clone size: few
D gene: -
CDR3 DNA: TGTGCCAGCAGTTTATTAGCCGGCGGGGAGACCCAGTACTTC
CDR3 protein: CASSLLAGGETQYF